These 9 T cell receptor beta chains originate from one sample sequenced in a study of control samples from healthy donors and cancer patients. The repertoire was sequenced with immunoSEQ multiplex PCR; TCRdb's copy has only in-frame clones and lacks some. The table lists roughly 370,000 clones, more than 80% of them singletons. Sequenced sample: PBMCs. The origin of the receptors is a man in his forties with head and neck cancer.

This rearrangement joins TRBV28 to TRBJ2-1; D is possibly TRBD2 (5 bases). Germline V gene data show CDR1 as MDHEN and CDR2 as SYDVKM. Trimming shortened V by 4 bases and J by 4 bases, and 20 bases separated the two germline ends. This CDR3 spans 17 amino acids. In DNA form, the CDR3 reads TGTGCCAGCAGTTACAGACCAACCGGGGTTCGATACAATGAGCAGTTCTTC. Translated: CASSYRPTGVRYNEQFF.

The CDR3 coding sequence is TGCAGATCCACCCCTGAAGCTTTCTTT. Protein: CRSTPEAFF. This rearrangement joins TRBV20-1 to TRBJ1-1; no firm D call. The V gene's germline CDR1 is DFQATT and CDR2 SNEGSKA (reference sequence). The CDR3 is 9 amino acids.

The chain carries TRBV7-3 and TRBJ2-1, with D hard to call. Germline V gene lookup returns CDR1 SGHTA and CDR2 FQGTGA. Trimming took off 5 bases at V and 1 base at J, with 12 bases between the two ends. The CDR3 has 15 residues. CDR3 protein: CASSPQGGSYNEQFF. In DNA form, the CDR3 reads TGTGCCAGCAGCCCTCAAGGTGGGTCCTACAATGAGCAGTTCTTC.

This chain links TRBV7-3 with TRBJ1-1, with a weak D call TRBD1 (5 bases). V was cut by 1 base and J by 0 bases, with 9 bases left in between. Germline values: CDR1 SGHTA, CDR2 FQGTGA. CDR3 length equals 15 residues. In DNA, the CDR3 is TGTGCCAGCAGCTTAATGGGGGGTATGAACACTGAAGCTTTCTTT. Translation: CASSLMGGMNTEAFF.

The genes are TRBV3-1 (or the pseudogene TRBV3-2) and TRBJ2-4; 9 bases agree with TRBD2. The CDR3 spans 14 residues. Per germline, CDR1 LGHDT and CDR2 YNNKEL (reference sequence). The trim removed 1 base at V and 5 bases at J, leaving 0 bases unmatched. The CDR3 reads CASSQGLAENIQYF. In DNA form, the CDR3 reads TGTGCCAGCAGCCAAGGACTAGCGGAAAACATTCAGTACTTC.

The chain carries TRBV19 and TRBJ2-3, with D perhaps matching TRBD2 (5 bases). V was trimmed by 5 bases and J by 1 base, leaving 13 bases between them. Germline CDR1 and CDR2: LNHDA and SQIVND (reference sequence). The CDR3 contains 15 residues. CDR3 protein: CASSFRTAGTDTQYF. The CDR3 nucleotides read TGTGCCAGTAGTTTCCGGACTGCTGGCACAGATACGCAGTATTTT.

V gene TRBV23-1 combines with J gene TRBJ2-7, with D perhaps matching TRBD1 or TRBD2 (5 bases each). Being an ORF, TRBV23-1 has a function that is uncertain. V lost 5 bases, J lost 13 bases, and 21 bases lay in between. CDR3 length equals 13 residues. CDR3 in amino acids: CASSLILSGTDYF. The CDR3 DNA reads TGCGCCAGCAGTTTGATTTTATCGGGGACGGATTACTTC.

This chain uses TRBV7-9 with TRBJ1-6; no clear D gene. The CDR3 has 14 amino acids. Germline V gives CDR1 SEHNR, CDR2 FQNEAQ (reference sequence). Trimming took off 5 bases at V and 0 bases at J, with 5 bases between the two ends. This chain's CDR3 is CASSRDSYNSPLHF. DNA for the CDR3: TGTGCCAGCAGCCGGGACTCCTATAATTCACCCCTCCACTTT.

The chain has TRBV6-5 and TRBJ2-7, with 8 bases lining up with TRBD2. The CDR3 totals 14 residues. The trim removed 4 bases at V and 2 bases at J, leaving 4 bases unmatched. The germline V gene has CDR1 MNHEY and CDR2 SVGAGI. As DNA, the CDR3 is TGTGCCAGCAGTTCTCCGGGACTAGCCTACGAGCAGTACTTC. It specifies CASSSPGLAYEQYF.